This T cell receptor beta chain was obtained from a study of glioma-infiltrating T cells after dendritic cell vaccination. Notes on the study in general: The cohort had few patients with full blood and tumor sets.

Time point indicated: after dendritic cell vaccination, including at tumor progression/relapse. PBMC were collected before vaccination, two weeks after the third vaccination, and at progression. Clones were read by immunoSEQ multiplex PCR, and TCRdb kept only the in-frame ones, dropping some. Of approximately 92,000 clones in the sample, approximately 80% are singletons; the top ten hold roughly 5.9%. In this sample, this clone turned up once. Its target is not known. Germline values: CDR1 SGHVS, CDR2 FQNEAQ. Trimming took off 1 base at V and 5 bases at J, with 24 bases between the two ends. This CDR3 comprises 18 residues.

The sample consisted of blood, taken after dendritic cell vaccination. The clonotype comes from a human donor with glioblastoma. The chain recombines TRBV7-8 with TRBJ2-7; D might be TRBD2 (5 bases). CDR3 region: CASSLVVYSRSGSDEQYF. Written as DNA, the CDR3 is TGTGCCAGCAGCTTAGTTGTGTACTCCAGGTCGGGGTCGGACGAGCAGTACTTC.